The rows below give T cell receptor beta chains drawn from one sample of a study of blood T cell repertoires in COVID-19. Assay used: immunoSEQ multiplex PCR; TCRdb lists only in-frame clones, some missing. The repertoire holds 150,000 to 200,000 clones, with about 79% as singletons. Sequencing was done on a sample of peripheral blood. Every receptor here comes from an older woman with acute or convalescent COVID-19. CDR3s include the opening cysteine and the closing phenylalanine or tryptophan. A D gene is named only where the DNA matches it firmly. Rows give clone size only sometimes, using once, few, many, or a class for an expanded clone.

V,size,J,D,DNA,CDR3
TRBV27,once,TRBJ2-5,.,TGTGCCAGCAGTTCACCCAACGGGGAGACCCAGTACTTC,CASSSPNGETQYF
TRBV2,.,TRBJ2-1,.,TGTGCCAGCACTAGAAGGACTGGAGGCTACAATGAGCAGTTCTTC,CASTRRTGGYNEQFF
TRBV3-1/TRBV3-2,.,TRBJ2-3,TRBD2,TGTGCCAGCTCAGCGTTAGCGGGTCGAGATACGCAGTATTTT,CASSALAGRDTQYF
TRBV10-3,.,TRBJ2-7,TRBD2,TGTGCCATCAGTGAGTCAGGGACTAGCGCGGGCTACGAGCAGTACTTC,CAISESGTSAGYEQYF
TRBV2,many,TRBJ2-5,TRBD1,TGTGCCAGTGGACAGGGGGAGACCCAGTACTTC,CASGQGETQYF
TRBV9,.,TRBJ2-1,TRBD2,TGTGCCAGCAGCGTAGGACTAGCGGCCTACAATGAGCAGTTCTTC,CASSVGLAAYNEQFF
TRBV3-1/TRBV3-2,.,TRBJ2-1,TRBD2,TGTGCCAGCAGCCGGGGACTAGAGGCTGAGCAGTTCTTC,CASSRGLEAEQFF
TRBV5-1,.,TRBJ1-2,.,TGCGCCAGCAGCTTGGACACCCGCCGTTTTTATGGCTACACCTTC,CASSLDTRRFYGYTF
TRBV3-1/TRBV3-2,.,TRBJ1-3,TRBD1,TGTGCCAGCAGCCAAGTGGGGACAGGATCAAACACCATATATTTT,CASSQVGTGSNTIYF
TRBV6-5,.,TRBJ2-1,TRBD2,TGTGCCAGCAGGACCTCGGGACTAGGCTACAATGAGCAGTTCTTC,CASRTSGLGYNEQFF
TRBV10-2,few,TRBJ2-1,TRBD1,TGCGCCAGCAAGAGCGCAATTGACAGGGACAATGAGCAGTTCTTC,CASKSAIDRDNEQFF
TRBV7-3,few,TRBJ2-7,TRBD2,TGTGCCAGCAGCTTAGCTGGGACTAGCGGGAGTATCCACGAGCAGTACTTC,CASSLAGTSGSIHEQYF
TRBV3-1/TRBV3-2,.,TRBJ1-1,.,TGTGCCAGCAGCCAAGAGTTGGAGGGCACTGAAGCTTTCTTT,CASSQELEGTEAFF
TRBV5-1,.,TRBJ2-3,TRBD1,TGCGCCAGCAGCACGCGGACAGGGGAACCAGATACGCAGTATTTT,CASSTRTGEPDTQYF
TRBV29-1,.,TRBJ2-7,TRBD2,TGCAGCGTTGAGGGGAGGGAACGCTACGAGCAGTACTTC,CSVEGRERYEQYF
TRBV19,.,TRBJ2-1,TRBD2,TGTGCCAGTAGTATCGCCAGCGGGAGGTACTACAATGAGCAGTTCTTC,CASSIASGRYYNEQFF
TRBV21-1,.,TRBJ2-1,.,TGTGCCAGCAGCAAAGTTGAGCAGCGGGAGGGGGCTGAGCAGTTCTTC,CASSKVEQREGAEQFF
TRBV19,once,TRBJ2-1,TRBD2,TGTGCCAGTAGTATCTCCGGGACTAGCGGGAGAAATGAGCAGTTCTTC,CASSISGTSGRNEQFF